The 12 T cell receptor beta chains listed next were all sequenced from one sample in a study of cytomegalovirus exposure and HLA in healthy donors. Here immunoSEQ multiplex PCR was the method, and the copy in TCRdb shows in-frame clones only, minus some. The sample lists about 180,000 clones, 86% occurring once. Sequencing was performed on PBMCs. The receptors were gathered from a man aged 18 to 29 in good health and CMV-seropositive.

This rearrangement joins TRBV18 to TRBJ1-2; 7 bases line up with TRBD1. Per the germline V gene, CDR1 is KGHSH and CDR2 is LQKENI. The CDR3 totals 18 residues. V lost 4 bases and J lost 2; bases outside the gene matches: 16. The CDR3 reads CASSLSPKMGQTNYGYTF. In DNA, the CDR3 is TGTGCCAGCTCACTCTCCCCAAAGATGGGACAGACCAACTATGGCTACACCTTC.

The DNA for the CDR3 is TGTGCCAGCAGCGCGGGACAGGGACGATACGAGCAGTACTTC. Its translation is CASSAGQGRYEQYF. The chain uses TRBV11-1 and TRBJ2-7, with 9 nucleotides matching TRBD1. Germline V CDR1 and CDR2: SGHAT, FQDESV (reference sequence). This CDR3 is 14 amino acids long. The V segment lost 5 bases and the J segment 4 bases; nucleotides outside the gene matches: 6.

V usage is TRBV15 and J usage is TRBJ1-3, with 8 bases fitting TRBD1. The CDR3 totals 13 residues. V was pared by 8 bases and J by 2 bases, with 2 bases of the junction left unmatched. CDR1 and CDR2 (germline): LNHNV, YYDKDF (reference sequence). CDR3 loop: CATGTGAGNTIYF. The CDR3 DNA is TGTGCCACCGGGACAGGTGCTGGAAACACCATATATTTT. Drawing the rest from reference TRBV15 and TRBJ1-3, the complete variable domain is DAMVIQNPRYQVTQFGKPVTLSCSQTLNHNVMYWYQQKSSQAPKLLFHYYDKDFNNEADTPDNFQSRRPNTSFCFLDIRSPGLGDTAMYLCATGTGAGNTIYFGEGSWLTVV.

This rearrangement joins TRBV19 to TRBJ1-6; TRBD1 is a possible D gene (5 bases). The germline V gene encodes CDR1 LNHDA and CDR2 SQIVND (reference sequence). Between the trimmed V and J ends, which lost 7 bases and 7 bases, there was a span of 17 bases. CDR3 size: 15 residues. The CDR3 reads CASTAGMGGNSPLHF. The CDR3 DNA follows: TGTGCCAGTACCGCAGGGATGGGAGGAAATTCACCCCTCCACTTT.

The chain is built from TRBV9 and TRBJ2-6; 7 bases are shared with TRBD1. CDR3 length: 15 amino acids. V trimming: 4 bases; J trimming: 2 bases; junction bases outside the gene matches: 3. Per germline, CDR1 SGDLS and CDR2 YYNGEE. CDR3 amino acids: CASSPGTAGANVLTF. In nucleotides, the CDR3 is TGTGCCAGCAGCCCGGGGACAGCTGGGGCCAACGTCCTGACTTTC.

The chain combines TRBV7-2 with TRBJ2-3; D is ambiguous. Germline CDR1 reads SGHTA; CDR2 reads FQGNSA. V was shortened by 5 bases and J by 8 bases, with 14 bases between the two germline ends. This CDR3 contains 13 residues. CDR3 DNA: TGTGCCAGCAGCCCAGGCTCTGCGAGTACGCAGTATTTT. Amino acids: CASSPGSASTQYF.

The chain is built from TRBV15 and TRBJ2-2, with D hard to call. This CDR3 comprises 14 residues. The V end was cut by 2 bases, the J end by 4 bases, with 8 bases between. Germline CDR1 reads LNHNV; CDR2 reads YYDKDF (reference sequence). For the CDR3, the DNA is TGTGCCACCAGCAGACCCCCCGTCACCGGGGAGCTGTTTTTT. Its translation is CATSRPPVTGELFF.

The V call is TRBV4-2, the J call TRBJ1-2; TRBD1 matches 7 bases. After removal of 1 base from V and 6 bases from J, the junction contained 5 bases not matched to a gene. Germline-derived CDR1 and CDR2 are LGHNA and YNFKEQ. The CDR3 extends over 14 amino acids. The CDR3 coding sequence is TGTGCCAGCAGCCAAGGGGACAGCGGCCATGGCTACACCTTC. Its translation is CASSQGDSGHGYTF.

The chain carries TRBV6-4 and TRBJ1-4, with 10 positions matching TRBD1. This CDR3 contains 16 residues. The junction had 9 bases not matched to a gene; V was cut back by 4 bases and J by 7 bases. Germline CDR1 MRHNA, CDR2 SNTAGT. This CDR3 is CASSAPKDRGGEKLFF. Written as DNA, the CDR3 is TGTGCCAGCAGTGCCCCTAAGGACAGGGGGGGTGAAAAACTGTTTTTT.

This clone was recorded only once. The chain joins TRBV7-3 to TRBJ2-2; D gene uncertain. The CDR3 length is 14 residues. The V end lost 6 bases, the J end lost 0 bases, and 8 bases lay between the germline ends. CDR1 and CDR2 from the germline V gene are SGHTA and FQGTGA. CDR3 in DNA: TGTGCCAGCAGTTGGGCCCCGAACACCGGGGAGCTGTTTTTT. This translates into CASSWAPNTGELFF.

V usage is TRBV27 and J usage is TRBJ2-5, with D unclear. This CDR3 comprises 13 residues. Germline CDR1 is MNHEY and CDR2 is SMNVEV (reference sequence). V was clipped by 2 bases and J by 0 bases, with 4 bases between them. The CDR3 is CASSLGHQETQYF. CDR3 coding DNA: TGTGCCAGCAGTTTAGGGCACCAAGAGACCCAGTACTTC.

The V and J genes are TRBV29-1 and TRBJ1-1; TRBD1 matches 10 bases. Germline-derived CDR1 and CDR2 are SQVTM and ANQGSEA. The trim removed 6 bases at V and 7 bases at J, leaving 8 bases unmatched. CDR3 size: 13 residues. The CDR3, as DNA: TGCAGCGTCGCTTCCGGGACAGGGGTTGAAGCTTTCTTT. As protein: CSVASGTGVEAFF.